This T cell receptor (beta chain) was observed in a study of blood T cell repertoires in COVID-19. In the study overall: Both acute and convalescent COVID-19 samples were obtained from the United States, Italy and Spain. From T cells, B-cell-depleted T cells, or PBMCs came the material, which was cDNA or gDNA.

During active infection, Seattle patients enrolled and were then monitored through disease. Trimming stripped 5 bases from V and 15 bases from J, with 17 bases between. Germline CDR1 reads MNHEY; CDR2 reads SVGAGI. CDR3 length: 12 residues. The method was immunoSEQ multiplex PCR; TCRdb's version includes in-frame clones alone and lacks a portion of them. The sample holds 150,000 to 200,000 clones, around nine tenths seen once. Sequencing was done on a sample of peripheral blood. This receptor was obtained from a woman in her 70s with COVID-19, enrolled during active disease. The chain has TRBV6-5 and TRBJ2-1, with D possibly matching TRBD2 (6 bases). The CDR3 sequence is CASSHSGLLTFF. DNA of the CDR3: TGTGCCAGCAGTCATTCGGGACTCCTGACGTTCTTC.